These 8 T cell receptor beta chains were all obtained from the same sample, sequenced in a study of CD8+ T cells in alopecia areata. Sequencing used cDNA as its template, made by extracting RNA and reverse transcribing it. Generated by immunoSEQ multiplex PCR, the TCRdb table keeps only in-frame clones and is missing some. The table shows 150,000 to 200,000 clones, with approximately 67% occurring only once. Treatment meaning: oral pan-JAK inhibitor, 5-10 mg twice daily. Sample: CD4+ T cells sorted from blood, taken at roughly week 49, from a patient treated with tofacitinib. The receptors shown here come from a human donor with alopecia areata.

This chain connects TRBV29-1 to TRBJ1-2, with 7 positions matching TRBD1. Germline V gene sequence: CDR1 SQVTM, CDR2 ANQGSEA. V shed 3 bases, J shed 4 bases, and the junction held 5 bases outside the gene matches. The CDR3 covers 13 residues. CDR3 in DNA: TGCAGCGTTGAGGAACAGGGGATCTATGGCTACACCTTC. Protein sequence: CSVEEQGIYGYTF.

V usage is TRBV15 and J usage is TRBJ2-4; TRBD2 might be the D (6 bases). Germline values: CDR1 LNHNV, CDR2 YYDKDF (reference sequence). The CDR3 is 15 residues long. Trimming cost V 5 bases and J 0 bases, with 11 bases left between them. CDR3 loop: CATSLGGIAKNIQYF. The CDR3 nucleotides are TGTGCCACCAGCCTGGGGGGAATAGCCAAAAACATTCAGTACTTC.

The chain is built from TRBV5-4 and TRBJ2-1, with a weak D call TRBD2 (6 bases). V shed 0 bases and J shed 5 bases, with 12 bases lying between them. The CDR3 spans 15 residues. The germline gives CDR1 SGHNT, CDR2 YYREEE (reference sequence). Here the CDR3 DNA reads TGTGCCAGCAGCTTGGGCGAGCGGGTAGACAATGAGCAGTTCTTC. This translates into CASSLGERVDNEQFF.

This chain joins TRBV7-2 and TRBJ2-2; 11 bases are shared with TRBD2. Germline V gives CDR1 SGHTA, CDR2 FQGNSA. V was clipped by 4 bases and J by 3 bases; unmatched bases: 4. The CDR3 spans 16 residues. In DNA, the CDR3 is TGTGCCAGCAGCTCCACTAGCGGGGGCCACACCGGGGAGCTGTTTTTT. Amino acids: CASSSTSGGHTGELFF.

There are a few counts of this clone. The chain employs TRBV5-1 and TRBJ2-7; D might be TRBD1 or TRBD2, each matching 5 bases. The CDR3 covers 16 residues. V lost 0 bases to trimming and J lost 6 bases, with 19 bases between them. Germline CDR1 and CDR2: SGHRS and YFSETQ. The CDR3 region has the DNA TGCGCCAGCAGCTTGGGGATGGCAGGGAGTCGGACCGAGCAGTACTTC. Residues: CASSLGMAGSRTEQYF.

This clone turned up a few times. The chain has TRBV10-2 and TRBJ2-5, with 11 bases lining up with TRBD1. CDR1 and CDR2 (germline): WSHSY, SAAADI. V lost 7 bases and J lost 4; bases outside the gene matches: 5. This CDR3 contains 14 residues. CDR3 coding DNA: TGCGCCAGCACGGAGGGACAGGGGGTAGAGACCCAGTACTTC. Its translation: CASTEGQGVETQYF.

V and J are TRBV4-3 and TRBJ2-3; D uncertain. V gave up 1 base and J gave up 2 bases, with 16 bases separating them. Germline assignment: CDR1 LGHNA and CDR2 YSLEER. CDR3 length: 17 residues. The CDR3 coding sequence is TGCGCCAGCAGCCAAGCGGGCGGTCTAGACAACACAGATACGCAGTATTTT. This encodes CASSQAGGLDNTDTQYF.

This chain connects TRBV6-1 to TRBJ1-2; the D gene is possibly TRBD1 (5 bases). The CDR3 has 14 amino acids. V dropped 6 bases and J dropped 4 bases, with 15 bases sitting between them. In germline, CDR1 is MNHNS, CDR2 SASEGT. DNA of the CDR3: TGTGCCAGCAGCCACAGGTTGGGGGGCTATGGCTACACCTTC. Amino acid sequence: CASSHRLGGYGYTF.